This TCR beta chain was identified during a study of CD8 T cells in ankylosing spondylitis. Study-level results: From matched ankylosing spondylitis synovial fluid, disease-linked clones were reportedly recovered at significantly enriched levels. Previously reported in reactive arthritis synovial fluid and blood were some of the motif variants. Apparently characteristic of ankylosing spondylitis blood was a TCR beta motif (eight highly homologous variants).

Comment on this clonotype: No antigen is known for it.

There are 13 residues in the CDR3. Trimming cost V 6 bases and J 13 bases; bases outside gene matches: 12. Quantitative 5'-RACE with molecular barcodes was used to make the TCR beta libraries. TCRdb re-derived calls from the 5' RACE reads in MiXCR, one entry per CDR3 protein. This table has about 250,000 distinct CDR3 sequences, more than 20% appearing once. The sample taken for sequencing was blood, either unsorted or a sorted T cell fraction (not recorded which). The chain uses TRBV12-3 or TRBV12-4 and TRBJ2-1, with 7 bases lining up with TRBD2. The TCR comes from a male donor with ankylosing spondylitis or in good health (not recorded which). The CDR3, as DNA: TGTGCCAGCAGCCGACTAATGGGGGGGAGTCAGTTCTTC. This codes for CASSRLMGGSQFF.